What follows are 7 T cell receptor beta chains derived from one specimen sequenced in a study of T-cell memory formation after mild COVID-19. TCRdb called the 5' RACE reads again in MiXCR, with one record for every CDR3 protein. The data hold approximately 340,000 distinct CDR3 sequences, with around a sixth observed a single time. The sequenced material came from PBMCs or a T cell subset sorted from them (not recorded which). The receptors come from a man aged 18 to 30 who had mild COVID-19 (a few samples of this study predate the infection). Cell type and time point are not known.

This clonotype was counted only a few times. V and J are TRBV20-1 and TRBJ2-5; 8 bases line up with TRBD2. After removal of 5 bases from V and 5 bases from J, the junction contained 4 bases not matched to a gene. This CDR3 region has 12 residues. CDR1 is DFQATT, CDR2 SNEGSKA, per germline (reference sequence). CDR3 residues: CSARLAYETQYF. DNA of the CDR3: TGCAGTGCTCGACTAGCGTATGAGACCCAGTACTTC.

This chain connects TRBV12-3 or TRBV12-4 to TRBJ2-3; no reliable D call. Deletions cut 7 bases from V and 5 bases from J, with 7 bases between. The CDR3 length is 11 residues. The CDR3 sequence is CASTPGDTQYF. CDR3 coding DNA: TGTGCCAGCACCCCAGGAGATACGCAGTATTTT.

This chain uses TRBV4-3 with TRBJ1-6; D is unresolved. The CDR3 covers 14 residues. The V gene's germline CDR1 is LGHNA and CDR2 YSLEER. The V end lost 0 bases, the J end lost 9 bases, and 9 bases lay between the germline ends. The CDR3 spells CASSQEGWGSPLHF. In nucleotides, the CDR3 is TGCGCCAGCAGCCAAGAAGGGTGGGGTTCACCCCTCCACTTT.

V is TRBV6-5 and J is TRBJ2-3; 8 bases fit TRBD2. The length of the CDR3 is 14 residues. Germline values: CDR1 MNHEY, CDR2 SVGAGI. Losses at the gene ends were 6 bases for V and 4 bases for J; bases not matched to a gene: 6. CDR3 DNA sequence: TGTGCCAGCAGACAACTAGCGGTCGCAGATACGCAGTATTTT. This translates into CASRQLAVADTQYF.

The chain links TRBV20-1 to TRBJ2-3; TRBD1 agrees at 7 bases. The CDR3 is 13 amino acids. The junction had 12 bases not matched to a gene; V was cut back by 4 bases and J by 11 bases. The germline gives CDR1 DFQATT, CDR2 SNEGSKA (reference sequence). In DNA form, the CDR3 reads TGCAGTGCTACACCGGGACAGTCGAACCTGCAGTATTTT. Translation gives CSATPGQSNLQYF.

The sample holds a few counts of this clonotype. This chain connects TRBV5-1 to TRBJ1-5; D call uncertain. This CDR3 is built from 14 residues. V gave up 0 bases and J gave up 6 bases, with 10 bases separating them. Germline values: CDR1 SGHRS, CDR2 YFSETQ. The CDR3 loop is CASSLDSGGQPQHF. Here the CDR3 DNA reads TGCGCCAGCAGCTTGGATTCGGGCGGTCAGCCCCAGCATTTT.

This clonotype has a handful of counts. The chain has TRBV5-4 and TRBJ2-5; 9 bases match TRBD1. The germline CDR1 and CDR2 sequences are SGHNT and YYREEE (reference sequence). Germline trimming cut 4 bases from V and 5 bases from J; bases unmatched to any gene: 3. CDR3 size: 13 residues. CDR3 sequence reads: CASSRDRVETQYF. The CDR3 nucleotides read TGTGCCAGCAGCCGGGACAGGGTCGAGACCCAGTACTTC.